The 28 T cell receptor beta chains below come from one sample, sequenced in a study of blood T cells in healthy people across ages. It was with a sample-barcoded 5' primer and a J-beta primer mix that a second PCR of roughly 7 to 12 cycles was run. TCRdb itself ran the 5' RACE reads through MiXCR, one entry per CDR3 protein. The table records roughly 570,000 distinct CDR3 sequences, roughly 29% of them present only once. Source material: blood. These receptors were taken from a woman in her 70s in good health.

This clonotype occurred a few times. The chain joins TRBV6-2 or TRBV6-3 to TRBJ2-1; tentatively, D is TRBD2 (5 bases). This CDR3 region has 17 residues. V was trimmed by 8 bases and J by 6 bases, leaving 26 bases between them. Per the germline V gene, CDR1 is MNHEY and CDR2 is SVGEGT. The CDR3 sequence: CASGLADGVLKVNEQFF. The CDR3 DNA follows: TGTGCCAGCGGCCTGGCGGACGGGGTTCTGAAAGTCAATGAGCAGTTCTTC.

This clonotype was observed a handful of times. The chain joins TRBV20-1 to TRBJ2-3; weak D call: TRBD2 (7 bases). The CDR3 contains 13 residues. Trimming took off 7 bases at V and 6 bases at J, with 17 bases between the two ends. Germline V gene sequence: CDR1 DFQATT, CDR2 SNEGSKA (reference sequence). The CDR3 sequence is CSEKGGALDTQYF. The CDR3 coding sequence is TGCAGTGAGAAGGGGGGGGCCTTGGATACGCAGTATTTT.

The V and J genes are TRBV12-5 and TRBJ1-6; TRBD1 matches at 7 bases. Unmatched junction bases numbered 4, after V lost 5 bases and J lost 9 bases. Germline V gene sequence: CDR1 LGHNT, CDR2 FRNRAP. This CDR3 region has 13 residues. The CDR3 coding sequence is TGTGCTAGTGGTGGACAGGCGGGTTCACCCCTCCACTTT. As protein: CASGGQAGSPLHF.

V usage is TRBV24-1 and J usage is TRBJ2-7; the match to TRBD1 covers 7 bases. This CDR3 comprises 12 residues. J lost 2 bases, V lost 10 bases, and 4 bases had no gene match. CDR1 and CDR2 (germline): KGHDR, SFDVKD. The CDR3 sequence is CATTGQPYEQYF. The CDR3 DNA reads TGTGCCACTACGGGACAGCCCTACGAGCAGTACTTC.

The gene calls are TRBV5-1 and TRBJ2-2, with unresolved D. This CDR3 is built from 13 residues. Trimming left V 6 bases short and J 5 bases short, with 11 bases between. Germline CDR1 and CDR2: SGHRS and YFSETQ. The CDR3 region has the DNA TGCGCCAGCATAGGGCTCGGGACCGGGGAGCTGTTTTTT. As protein: CASIGLGTGELFF.

The chain employs TRBV5-1 and TRBJ1-1; D is unclear. Germline V gives CDR1 SGHRS, CDR2 YFSETQ. The V end lost 0 bases, the J end lost 2 bases, and 8 bases lay between the germline ends. This CDR3 is 14 amino acids long. The CDR3 DNA reads as TGCGCCAGCAGCTTGGCGTCGGAAAACACTGAAGCTTTCTTT. Protein product: CASSLASENTEAFF. The full variable domain, completed using reference TRBV5-1 and TRBJ1-1, is KAGVTQTPRYLIKTRGQQVTLSCSPISGHRSVSWYQQTPGQGLQFLFEYFSETQRNKGNFPGRFSGRQFSNSRSEMNVSTLELGDSALYLCASSLASENTEAFFGQGTRLTVV.

This clonotype was detected a few times. The V and J genes are TRBV11-2 and TRBJ2-4; TRBD2 matches 11 bases. The CDR3 loop spans 19 amino acids. Germline V gene data show CDR1 as SGHAT and CDR2 as FQNNGV. V dropped 5 bases and J dropped 2; count of bases not matched to a gene: 14. The CDR3 region is CASSAHLAGGSMTKNIQYF. As DNA, the CDR3 is TGTGCCAGCAGCGCTCATCTAGCGGGGGGCTCCATGACCAAAAACATTCAGTACTTC.

The genes are TRBV29-1 and TRBJ1-2, with 7 bases lining up with TRBD1. This CDR3 region has 12 residues. Germline CDR1 reads SQVTM; CDR2 reads ANQGSEA. Trimming at V came to 6 bases and at J to 7 bases, leaving 8 bases not matched to a gene. The CDR3 region has the DNA TGCAGCGTGTCGGACAGGTTCGGTGGCTACACCTTC. Protein: CSVSDRFGGYTF.

This clonotype was observed a handful of times. This chain links TRBV7-9 with TRBJ2-1, with D tentatively TRBD1 (6 bases). V shed 6 bases and J shed 3 bases, with 9 bases lying between them. The CDR3 consists of 13 residues. Looked up from germline, CDR1 is SEHNR and CDR2 is FQNEAQ (reference sequence). The CDR3 DNA sequence: TGTGCCAGCAGTAACAGGGTCTACAATGAGCAGTTCTTC. This gives the protein CASSNRVYNEQFF.

This chain connects TRBV9 to TRBJ2-1; TRBD2 is a possible D gene (5 bases). V was cut by 2 bases and J by 2 bases, with 11 bases left in between. CDR1 SGDLS and CDR2 YYNGEE come from the germline V gene. The length of the CDR3 is 15 residues. The CDR3 DNA reads as TGTGCCAGCAGCGTGGGGTCGGGGACCTACAATGAGCAGTTCTTC. It specifies CASSVGSGTYNEQFF.

CDR3 amino acids: CSVEGQINYGYTF. The CDR3 DNA is TGCAGCGTTGAGGGACAGATTAACTATGGCTACACCTTC. The chain joins TRBV29-1 to TRBJ1-2, with TRBD1 matching 7 bases. With 3 bases clipped from V and 1 base from J, the junction kept 2 bases outside the gene matches. The CDR3 runs 13 residues. Germline-derived CDR1 and CDR2 are SQVTM and ANQGSEA.

V is TRBV30 and J is TRBJ2-6; 9 bases are a match to TRBD1. There are 16 residues in the CDR3. Trimming removed 5 bases from V and 3 bases from J; junction bases left unmatched: 8. Germline V gene data show CDR1 as GTSNPN and CDR2 as SVGIG (reference sequence). CDR3 residues: CAWGPGQGNGANVLTF. CDR3 DNA: TGTGCCTGGGGGCCGGGACAGGGAAATGGGGCCAACGTCCTGACTTTC.

The chain carries TRBV20-1 and TRBJ2-1, with 11 bases lining up with TRBD1. The germline gives CDR1 DFQATT, CDR2 SNEGSKA (reference sequence). V was pared by 6 bases and J by 0 bases, with 7 bases of the junction left unmatched. The CDR3 runs 16 residues. As DNA, the CDR3 is TGCAGTGCGGGCCGGACAGGGGGCTTCTCCTACAATGAGCAGTTCTTC. Translating gives CSAGRTGGFSYNEQFF.

Details on this clonotype: The germline gene is not matched at one end of the junction; a read error may be the cause. The chain is built from TRBV12-3 or TRBV12-4 and TRBJ2-7; TRBD1 aligns across 10 bases. The CDR3 is 15 residues long. The CDR3: CTSSFRDRGTYEQYF. The CDR3 DNA reads as TGTACCAGCAGTTTCAGGGACAGGGGAACCTACGAGCAGTACTTC.

A remark on this clonotype: One junction end disagrees with the germline gene, perhaps due to a read error. The V and J genes are TRBV2 and TRBJ1-2; D is possibly TRBD1 (5 bases). The length of the CDR3 is 13 residues. Germline lookup yields CDR1 SNHLY and CDR2 FYNNEI. The CDR3 loop is CASSSGIGYGYTF. The CDR3 DNA reads TGTGCCAGCAGCTCAGGGATTGGTTATGGTTACACCTTC.

This chain uses TRBV7-2 with TRBJ2-5; 8 bases fit TRBD2. With V trimmed by 3 bases and J by 3 bases, 3 bases remained unmatched. The CDR3 totals 14 residues. Germline CDR1 SGHTA, CDR2 FQGNSA. The CDR3 sequence: CASSFSGVEETQYF. For the CDR3, the DNA is TGTGCCAGCAGCTTTAGCGGGGTCGAAGAGACCCAGTACTTC.

This rearrangement joins TRBV5-1 to TRBJ1-1; TRBD1 is a possible D gene (5 bases). V lost 8 bases, J lost 2 bases, and 13 bases lay in between. Germline CDR1 SGHRS, CDR2 YFSETQ. The CDR3 extends over 13 amino acids. The CDR3 protein is CASRAGSNTEAFF. In DNA form, the CDR3 reads TGCGCCAGTCGGGCAGGGTCCAACACTGAAGCTTTCTTT.

This clonotype was observed a few times. This chain connects TRBV7-3 to TRBJ2-2; D may be TRBD2 (6 bases). In germline, CDR1 is SGHTA, CDR2 FQGTGA. The CDR3 runs 15 residues. V was shortened by 5 bases and J by 0 bases, with 10 bases between the two germline ends. The CDR3 sequence is CASSRGAANTGELFF. The CDR3 nucleotides are TGTGCCAGCAGCCGCGGGGCAGCGAACACCGGGGAGCTGTTTTTT. Filled out from reference TRBV7-3 and TRBJ2-2, the complete variable domain reads GAGVSQTPSNKVTEKGKYVELRCDPISGHTALYWYRQSLGQGPEFLIYFQGTGAADDSGLPNDRFFAVRPEGSVSTLKIQRTERGDSAVYLCASSRGAANTGELFFGEGSRLTVL.

This clonotype turned up a few times. The chain recombines TRBV6-1 with TRBJ2-7; D perhaps matches TRBD1 (5 bases). There are 16 residues in the CDR3. Trimming shortened V by 3 bases and J by 1 base, and 16 bases separated the two germline ends. Germline loops: CDR1 MNHNS, CDR2 SASEGT. CDR3 in amino acids: CASSETGLAGSYEQYF. CDR3 bases: TGTGCCAGCAGTGAGACGGGCCTGGCAGGGTCCTACGAGCAGTACTTC.

As to this clonotype: At one of its ends the junction is not consistent with the germline gene, which may arise from a read error. The gene calls are TRBV7-9 and TRBJ2-7; D is perhaps TRBD1 (6 bases). The CDR3 is made up of 13 amino acids. CDR1 is SEHNR and CDR2 is FQNEAQ in the germline V gene (reference sequence). Here the CDR3 DNA reads TGTGCCGGCAGCACCGGACAGACCTACGAGCAGTACTTC. Its translation is CAGSTGQTYEQYF. The full variable domain, rest sourced from reference TRBV7-9 and TRBJ2-7, is DTGVSQNPRHKITKRGQNVTFRCDPISEHNRLYWYRQTLGQGPEFLTYFQNEAQLEKSRLLSDRFSAERPKGSFSTLEIQRTEQGDSAMYLCAGSTGQTYEQYFGPGTRLTVT.

The rearrangement joins TRBV4-2 to TRBJ2-4; 7 bases are shared with TRBD1. The CDR3 is 16 amino acids. With V trimmed by 2 bases and J by 6 bases, 10 bases remained unmatched. Per germline, CDR1 LGHNA and CDR2 YNFKEQ. The CDR3 loop is CASSQTRQGRGNIQYF. The DNA for the CDR3 is TGTGCCAGCAGCCAAACCCGACAGGGCCGGGGAAACATTCAGTACTTC.

V and J are TRBV2 and TRBJ2-1; D is unclear. Germline CDR1 reads SNHLY; CDR2 reads FYNNEI. The V and J ends lost 0 bases and 3 bases respectively, with 18 bases between them. The CDR3 is made up of 18 amino acids. The CDR3 reads CASSEAGLRQTYYNEQFF. Written as DNA, the CDR3 is TGTGCCAGCAGTGAAGCGGGGTTAAGGCAGACCTACTACAATGAGCAGTTCTTC.

In this sample, this clonotype turned up a few times. V and J are TRBV29-1 and TRBJ2-1; no firm D call. The CDR3 contains 10 residues. Germline V CDR1 and CDR2: SQVTM, ANQGSEA. Trimming left V 0 bases short and J 9 bases short, with 3 bases between. The chain's CDR3 is CSVEDGEQFF. The CDR3 DNA follows: TGCAGCGTTGAAGACGGTGAGCAGTTCTTC.

The chain has TRBV6-2 or TRBV6-3 and TRBJ2-1, with 15 bases aligning to TRBD2. The germline V gene has CDR1 MNHEY and CDR2 SVGEGT. This CDR3 has 16 residues. With 4 bases clipped from V and 11 bases from J, the junction kept 9 bases outside the gene matches. CDR3 nucleotide sequence: TGTGCCAGCAGTTGGCGGACTAGCGGGGGGGCCTCCAAGCAGTTCTTC. As protein: CASSWRTSGGASKQFF.

The rearrangement joins TRBV20-1 to TRBJ2-3; 8 bases map to TRBD1. The V gene's germline CDR1 is DFQATT and CDR2 SNEGSKA (reference sequence). The junction had 11 bases not matched to a gene; V was cut back by 6 bases and J by 3 bases. This CDR3 contains 15 residues. This CDR3 reads CSAIDRGVGTDTQYF. CDR3 nucleotides: TGCAGTGCCATCGACAGGGGAGTGGGGACAGATACGCAGTATTTT.

V is TRBV6-2 or TRBV6-3 and J is TRBJ1-1; D may be TRBD1 (6 bases). Germline CDR1 reads MNHEY; CDR2 reads SVGEGT. The V end lost 4 bases, the J end lost 5 bases, and 14 bases lay between the germline ends. The length of the CDR3 is 14 residues. The CDR3 nucleotides read TGTGCCAGCAGTTTACAGGGAACCTGGACTGAAGCTTTCTTT. Translation gives CASSLQGTWTEAFF.

This clonotype was seen a handful of times. This chain uses TRBV9 with TRBJ2-7; a possible D gene is TRBD2 (5 bases). Trimming left V 2 bases short and J 0 bases short, with 9 bases between. Germline lookup yields CDR1 SGDLS and CDR2 YYNGEE. This CDR3 comprises 14 residues. CDR3 protein: CASSVSGISYEQYF. CDR3 DNA sequence: TGTGCCAGCAGCGTGAGCGGCATCTCCTACGAGCAGTACTTC.

A single count supports this clonotype. V and J are TRBV15 and TRBJ2-7, with a weak D call TRBD1 (7 bases). This CDR3 is built from 14 residues. Trimming pared 5 bases from V and 0 bases from J, leaving 11 bases between. The V gene's germline CDR1 is LNHNV and CDR2 YYDKDF (reference sequence). Here the CDR3 reads CATSLRDSSYEQYF. The CDR3 nucleotides read TGTGCCACCAGCCTGCGGGACAGCTCCTACGAGCAGTACTTC.